The source of this T cell receptor beta chain is a study of T cells in Graves' hyperthyroidism and ophthalmopathy. Across the whole study: Peripheral blood was taken when the disease was first diagnosed, before any treatment began.

Broader study findings: Ophthalmopathy was model-predicted a median roughly six months pre-onset.

TCR beta CDR3 regions were amplified from RNA. HTBI primers were used for first-round RT-PCR of the TCR CDR3. TCRdb used MiXCR to reprocess the multiplex PCR reads, holding one entry per CDR3 protein. The table records approximately 610,000 distinct CDR3 sequences, about 15% of them present only once. About this clonotype: Its antigen is currently unknown.

The junction had 8 bases not matched to a gene; V was cut back by 7 bases and J by 0 bases. Germline lookup yields CDR1 MNHNS and CDR2 SASEGT. This CDR3 comprises 15 residues. Cells are PBMCs isolated from 9 to 10 ml of fresh blood. The TCR originated in a woman in her 40s with Graves' ophthalmopathy. The chain employs TRBV6-1 and TRBJ1-1; the match to TRBD1 covers 7 bases. The sample consisted of blood. The CDR3 nucleotides are TGTGCCAGCATGGGAGGGGGCACGATGAACACTGAAGCTTTCTTT. It codes for CASMGGGTMNTEAFF.